Listed below are T cell receptor beta chains from one sample, sequenced in a study of vaccination effects on CD4 cells after COVID-19. Assay: immunoSEQ multiplex PCR; the TCRdb copy retains only in-frame clones and omits some. Of roughly 61,000 clones listed, approximately 80% are singletons. These receptors lack a known antigen. The sequences come from CD4+ T cells from PBMCs cultured with HCoV-229E spike peptides, collected before COVID-19 vaccination. The receptors come from a human donor who received a COVID-19 vaccine. CDR3s include the opening cysteine and the closing phenylalanine or tryptophan. Each record gives: clone size, V gene, CDR3 length, J gene, D gene, CDR3 DNA, CDR3 protein. The D gene is left open where the match is weak. Clone size is not always given. Where it is, it says once, few, many or a class for expanded clones.

NA,TRBV3-1/TRBV3-2,16,TRBJ1-2,TRBD1,TGTGCCAGCAGCCAGGGGACAGGGGGCGGTTTGGGTGGCTACACCTTC,CASSQGTGGGLGGYTF
NA,TRBV18,15,TRBJ2-5,TRBD2,TGTGCCAGCTCGACCCGGGCTAGCGGGGCGGAGACCCAGTACTTC,CASSTRASGAETQYF
NA,TRBV27,13,TRBJ1-2,NA,TGTGCCAGCAGTTTAACTGGGACTTATGGCTACACCTTC,CASSLTGTYGYTF
NA,TRBV5-8,19,TRBJ1-6,NA,TGTGCCAGCAGCCTCGAGAGAGGTGCTCATGCAAAGTATAATTCACCCCTCCACTTT,CASSLERGAHAKYNSPLHF
NA,TRBV7-3,13,TRBJ2-1,NA,TGTGCCAGCAGCTGGGGGTCGGGGAATGAGCAGTTCTTC,CASSWGSGNEQFF
NA,TRBV5-1,14,TRBJ1-3,NA,TGCGCCAGCAGTCCGATCCTATCTGGAAACACCATATATTTT,CASSPILSGNTIYF
NA,TRBV7-9,14,TRBJ2-5,TRBD2,TGTGCCAGCAGCTTGGGGGGGATAGGAGAGACCCAGTACTTC,CASSLGGIGETQYF
NA,TRBV10-3,13,TRBJ1-2,TRBD1,TGTGCCACAAGACAGGGAGATAACTATGGCTACACCTTC,CATRQGDNYGYTF
few,TRBV6-5,15,TRBJ1-5,TRBD1,TGTGCCAGCGCACCCGGGACAGGGTCTACTCAGCCCCAGCATTTT,CASAPGTGSTQPQHF
NA,TRBV9,16,TRBJ2-3,NA,TGTGCCAGCAGCGTAGCTACGGCTAGCGGCACAGATACGCAGTATTTT,CASSVATASGTDTQYF
few,TRBV2,13,TRBJ1-5,NA,TGTGCCAGCAGTTCCGACAGTAATCAGCCCCAGCATTTT,CASSSDSNQPQHF
NA,TRBV28,14,TRBJ1-1,TRBD1,TGTGCCAGTACGCCCGGGGACAGGGACACTGAAGCTTTCTTT,CASTPGDRDTEAFF
NA,TRBV24-1,18,TRBJ2-1,TRBD2,TGTGCCACCAGTGAGCCGGGACTAGCGGGGGGGCATTTAGGTGAGCAGTTCTTC,CATSEPGLAGGHLGEQFF
NA,TRBV7-2,14,TRBJ1-1,NA,TGTGCCAGCAGCTTGCTACAGGAGAACACTGAAGCTTTCTTT,CASSLLQENTEAFF
NA,TRBV9,15,TRBJ2-5,TRBD2,TGTGCCAGCAGCGTCGCTAGCGGGGGGGCTAAGACCCAGTACTTC,CASSVASGGAKTQYF
NA,TRBV24-1,14,TRBJ1-2,NA,TGTGCCACCAGTGATCCCCGGGAACACTATGGCTACACCTTC,CATSDPREHYGYTF
NA,TRBV18,13,TRBJ2-5,NA,TGTGCCAGCTCGCCCGGTTTGAGGGAGACCCAGTACTTC,CASSPGLRETQYF
NA,TRBV6-4,15,TRBJ2-3,NA,TGTGCCAGCAGTGAGGAGGGTTTAAGCACAGATACGCAGTATTTT,CASSEEGLSTDTQYF
NA,TRBV6-5,15,TRBJ1-6,NA,TGTGCCAGCAGGGGGGGACACAGCTATAATTCACCCCTCCACTTT,CASRGGHSYNSPLHF
once,TRBV5-6,15,TRBJ2-5,TRBD2,TGTGCCAGCAGCCCCTTAGCGGGGGGGCCAGAGACCCAGTACTTC,CASSPLAGGPETQYF
NA,TRBV6-5,12,TRBJ1-2,TRBD1,TGTGCCAGTACCGGGACAGCAAATGGCTACACCTTC,CASTGTANGYTF
NA,TRBV5-6,15,TRBJ1-1,TRBD1,TGTGCCAGCAGCTCGAGAAGGACAGGGATCACTGAAGCTTTCTTT,CASSSRRTGITEAFF
few,TRBV5-1,18,TRBJ2-3,TRBD1,TGCGCCAGCAGCTTGGCTAGGGACAGGGGACTACTCACAGATACGCAGTATTTT,CASSLARDRGLLTDTQYF
NA,TRBV19,16,TRBJ1-5,NA,TGTGCCAGTAGTATAGTCGGCAGGGGAGGAGTACAGCCCCAGCATTTT,CASSIVGRGGVQPQHF
NA,TRBV5-1,14,TRBJ2-5,NA,TGCGCCAGCAGCTGGGGAGGGGGGCGAGAGACCCAGTACTTC,CASSWGGGRETQYF
NA,TRBV7-9,15,TRBJ1-3,NA,TGTGCCAGCAGCCATAAGCAGGGGCTCGGAAACACCATATATTTT,CASSHKQGLGNTIYF
NA,TRBV29-1,15,TRBJ2-5,NA,TGCAGCGTTGAAGATCTTAAGGGCAGGGAAGAGACCCAGTACTTC,CSVEDLKGREETQYF
NA,TRBV7-3,16,TRBJ2-3,TRBD2,TGTGCCAGCAGCTTCTGGCTAGCGGGGGGCAGTGGTACGCAGTATTTT,CASSFWLAGGSGTQYF
once,TRBV5-8,16,TRBJ1-5,TRBD1,TGTGCCAGCAGCTTGAACTTAGGGGGCTCCCATCAGCCCCAGCATTTT,CASSLNLGGSHQPQHF
NA,TRBV9,17,TRBJ1-4,NA,TGTGCCAGCATCCCGGGACGGACTACCCCTCGGGACGAAAAACTGTTTTTT,CASIPGRTTPRDEKLFF
NA,TRBV2,13,TRBJ2-5,NA,TGTGCCAGCTCCCCGGAGGGGCAAGAGACCCAGTACTTC,CASSPEGQETQYF
few,TRBV6-6,14,TRBJ1-1,TRBD1,TGTGCCAGCAGTTACTCGGGACAGGGGGCTGAAGCTTTCTTT,CASSYSGQGAEAFF
NA,TRBV10-2,13,TRBJ1-4,TRBD1,TGCGCCAGCAGGACAGGGGCCAATGAAAAACTGTTTTTT,CASRTGANEKLFF
NA,TRBV7-9,12,TRBJ1-4,NA,TGTGCCAGCAGCCAGACGGATGAAAAACTGTTTTTT,CASSQTDEKLFF
NA,TRBV6-5,13,TRBJ1-1,TRBD1,TGTGCCAGCAGGTGGCAGGGGGACACTGAAGCTTTCTTT,CASRWQGDTEAFF
NA,TRBV5-1,16,TRBJ2-1,TRBD2,TGCGCCAGCAGCTGGGCGACTAGCGGGGCTTACAATGAGCAGTTCTTC,CASSWATSGAYNEQFF
NA,TRBV29-1,12,TRBJ1-2,TRBD1,TGCAGCGTTGAGGGGGACAGGGTTGGCTACACCTTC,CSVEGDRVGYTF
once,TRBV9,14,TRBJ1-1,NA,TGTGCCAGCAGCGTAGGTTGGTTGAACACTGAAGCTTTCTTT,CASSVGWLNTEAFF
NA,TRBV4-2,14,TRBJ1-5,NA,TGTGCCAGCAGCCCCCCTGAGAGCAATCAGCCCCAGCATTTT,CASSPPESNQPQHF
few,TRBV5-1,15,TRBJ1-6,TRBD1,TGCGCCAGCAGCGAGGGACAGGGGTATGAGTCACCCCTCCACTTT,CASSEGQGYESPLHF
NA,TRBV19,18,TRBJ2-1,TRBD1,TGTGCCAGTAGTGGCTCGGACAGGGGGGGTTTCCCCTACAATGAGCAGTTCTTC,CASSGSDRGGFPYNEQFF
NA,TRBV5-1,17,TRBJ2-4,NA,TGCGCCAGCAGCAGGACGACAGGCATCCTAGCCAAAAACATTCAGTACTTC,CASSRTTGILAKNIQYF
NA,TRBV2,14,TRBJ1-1,NA,TGTGCCAGCAAAGGGGTCCAGGCTAACACTGAAGCTTTCTTT,CASKGVQANTEAFF
NA,TRBV7-2,13,TRBJ1-1,NA,TGTGCCAGCAACTTACGAATGAACACTGAAGCTTTCTTT,CASNLRMNTEAFF
NA,TRBV10-1,13,TRBJ2-4,NA,TGCGCCAGCAGTGTATCCGCCAAAAACATTCAGTACTTC,CASSVSAKNIQYF
NA,TRBV20-1,11,TRBJ1-4,NA,TGCAGTGCTAGAGACTTGGAAAAACTGTTTTTT,CSARDLEKLFF
NA,TRBV10-1,13,TRBJ2-3,NA,TGCGCCAGCAGTGAGTCGACGGGGGATACGCAGTATTTT,CASSESTGDTQYF
NA,TRBV15,17,TRBJ2-4,NA,TGTGCCACCAGCAGAGATGCCGGGGCGGGGGCCAAAAACATTCAGTACTTC,CATSRDAGAGAKNIQYF
NA,TRBV3-1/TRBV3-2,14,TRBJ1-1,TRBD1,TGTGCCAGCAGACCTGGGGGGACAGGGGTAGGGGCTTTCTTT,CASRPGGTGVGAFF